In its sample, the clone carrying this TCR beta chain is medium-sized (0.01 to 0.1%). The antigen remains undetermined. The data are from a study of HIV-infected patients and healthy controls. Findings of the study overall: Compared with untreated HIV+ repertoires, healthy controls showed roughly threefold more distinct CDR3s and higher Shannon diversity.

Trimming pared 4 bases from V and 5 bases from J, leaving 8 bases between. The germline CDR1 and CDR2 sequences are MNHEY and SVGAGI. The CDR3 has 12 amino acids. About 500 ng RNA was reverse transcribed with alpha and beta constant-region primers. Alpha and beta chain libraries were made separately by chain-specific third strand synthesis with multiplexing indices. TCRdb recomputed calls from the 5' RACE reads with MiXCR, one row per CDR3 protein. The data contain approximately 7,700 distinct CDR3 sequences, about 5.9% of them seen just once; the ten biggest clones take up approximately 23%. All unsorted peripheral T cells were captured because whole blood was used without fractionation.

The genes are TRBV6-5 and TRBJ2-5; D is possibly TRBD1 (5 bases). Sequencing was performed on blood, taken before antiretroviral therapy. This TCR came from an adult with HIV infection. The chain's CDR3 is CASSSPGETQYF. In DNA form, the CDR3 reads TGTGCCAGCAGTTCCCCAGGGGAGACCCAGTACTTC.